The rows below give T cell receptor beta chains drawn from one sample of a study of Ad26.COV2.S vaccination and SARS-CoV-2 variants. Produced via immunoSEQ multiplex PCR; TCRdb's table is partial and in-frame only. Of roughly 350,000 clones in the sample, roughly 87% were seen once. The sample was peripheral blood, taken in a trial of Ad26.COV2.S vaccine versus placebo. These receptors originate from a person between 18 and 59 years old who received the Ad26.COV2.S COVID-19 vaccine or a placebo. Each CDR3 is given with its conserved first and last residue. The D gene is left open where the match is weak. Clone size is given for some rows only: seen once, a few or many times, or a class if the clone is expanded.

clone size,J gene,D gene,V gene,CDR3 protein,CDR3 DNA
.,TRBJ2-5,TRBD2,TRBV4-3,CASSRGLAGFETQYF,TGCGCCAGCAGCCGAGGGTTAGCGGGATTCGAGACCCAGTACTTC
.,TRBJ2-7,.,TRBV25-1,CASSDGSGLYEQYF,TGTGCCAGCAGTGATGGATCGGGCCTCTACGAGCAGTACTTC
once,TRBJ2-3,.,TRBV9,CASSVALDGTDTQYF,TGTGCCAGCAGCGTAGCGCTAGATGGGACAGATACGCAGTATTTT
.,TRBJ1-2,.,TRBV30,CAWSVGGAEGHYGYTF,TGTGCCTGGAGTGTAGGGGGGGCCGAGGGTCACTATGGCTACACCTTC
.,TRBJ2-2,.,TRBV11-3,CASATRRGGELFF,TGTGCCAGCGCGACGCGAAGGGGCGGGGAGCTGTTTTTT
.,TRBJ1-4,TRBD1,TRBV27,CASRPTGGDEKLFF,TGTGCCAGCAGGCCTACAGGGGGCGATGAAAAACTGTTTTTT
once,TRBJ1-5,TRBD1,TRBV7-6,CASSLEWAGGRNQPQHF,TGTGCCAGCAGCTTAGAATGGGCAGGGGGCCGCAATCAGCCCCAGCATTTT
.,TRBJ2-3,TRBD2,TRBV4-2,CASSLITSGGADTQYF,TGTGCCAGCAGCCTTATTACTAGCGGGGGGGCAGATACGCAGTATTTT
.,TRBJ2-1,TRBD1,TRBV24-1,CATSDPGTGQFF,TGTGCCACCAGTGACCCCGGGACAGGGCAGTTCTTC
.,TRBJ2-2,.,TRBV6-5,CASSTRSGELFF,TGTGCCAGCAGTACCCGATCCGGGGAGCTGTTTTTT
.,TRBJ2-1,TRBD1,TRBV13,CASSDRQGEQFF,TGTGCCAGCAGCGACCGACAGGGTGAGCAGTTCTTC